Shown below are 30 T cell receptor beta chains from a single sample sequenced in a study of blood T cells in healthy people across ages. A sample-barcoded 5' primer and a J-beta primer mix were used in a second PCR of roughly 6 to 11 cycles. TCRdb fed the 5' RACE reads into MiXCR, producing one record per CDR3 protein. This repertoire shows over a million distinct CDR3 sequences, over 35% found once; its top ten account for over 15%. What was sequenced was blood. These receptor sequences come from an older woman in good health.

The J gene is TRBJ2-7, the V gene TRBV13; 7 bases line up with TRBD2. CDR3 size: 13 residues. From germline, CDR1 is PRHDT and CDR2 FYEKMQ (reference sequence). The V segment lost 7 bases and the J segment 3 bases; nucleotides outside the gene matches: 6. The CDR3 region is CASTPRGVYEQYF. CDR3 DNA sequence: TGTGCCAGCACCCCTCGGGGGGTCTACGAGCAGTACTTC.

This chain connects TRBV20-1 to TRBJ2-1, with 10 nucleotides matching TRBD2. Germline CDR1 and CDR2: DFQATT and SNEGSKA (reference sequence). J gave up 7 bases and V 4 bases, and 7 bases lay outside the gene matches. The CDR3 is 14 residues long. In DNA, the CDR3 is TGCAGTGCTAACCTAGCGGGAGATTATAATGAGCAGTTCTTC. It is translated as CSANLAGDYNEQFF.

This clonotype came up a few times. The rearrangement links TRBV12-3 or TRBV12-4 to TRBJ2-1, with 12 bases identical to TRBD2. CDR3 length: 16 amino acids. V shed 3 bases and J 5 bases; nucleotides not matched to a gene: 5. CDR3 sequence (DNA): TGTGCCAGCAGTTTCGGCCTAGCGGGAGGGGACAATGAGCAGTTCTTC. This sequence encodes CASSFGLAGGDNEQFF.

The chain uses TRBV20-1 and TRBJ1-6; D is undetermined. V shed 4 bases and J shed 6 bases, with 13 bases lying between them. This CDR3 is 14 amino acids long. CDR1 and CDR2 (germline): DFQATT, SNEGSKA (reference sequence). CDR3 sequence: CSAIFGRINSPLHF. Written as DNA, the CDR3 is TGCAGTGCTATTTTTGGCAGAATTAATTCACCCCTCCACTTT.

The chain joins TRBV5-1 to TRBJ1-1; 7 bases line up with TRBD1. The CDR3 loop spans 13 amino acids. Germline V lookup: CDR1 SGHRS, CDR2 YFSETQ. Here the CDR3 reads CASTGTVNTEAFF. In DNA form, the CDR3 reads TGCGCAAGTACCGGGACAGTGAACACTGAAGCTTTCTTT.

This clonotype occurred a few times. This chain links TRBV6-2 or TRBV6-3 with TRBJ2-1, with D possibly TRBD1 on 5 matching bases. The CDR3 extends over 13 amino acids. The V end was cut by 6 bases, the J end by 5 bases, with 11 bases between. Germline V gives CDR1 MNHEY, CDR2 SVGEGT. The CDR3: CASRADSNNEQFF. CDR3 coding DNA: TGTGCCAGCAGAGCCGACAGCAACAATGAGCAGTTCTTC.

V and J are TRBV13 and TRBJ2-5; possible D gene TRBD2, 6 bases. V lost 3 bases to trimming and J lost 4 bases, with 18 bases between them. The CDR3 length is 16 residues. The germline V gene encodes CDR1 PRHDT and CDR2 FYEKMQ (reference sequence). The CDR3 nucleotides are TGTGCCAGCAGCTTGTTCGACGGGAGTGTACGAGAGACCCAGTACTTC. Its protein product is CASSLFDGSVRETQYF. Drawing the rest from reference TRBV13 and TRBJ2-5, the complete variable domain is AAGVIQSPRHLIKEKRETATLKCYPIPRHDTVYWYQQGPGQDPQFLISFYEKMQSDKGSIPDRFSAQQFSDYHSELNMSSLELGDSALYFCASSLFDGSVRETQYFGPGTRLLVL.

The rearrangement uses TRBV11-3 and TRBJ2-5; no clear D gene. CDR1 is SGHNT and CDR2 is YENEEA in the germline V gene. The CDR3 is made up of 13 amino acids. Trimming removed 5 bases at V and 11 bases at J, with 18 bases between. CDR3 coding DNA: TGTGCCAGCAGCCCCAACCCGACGCATGAGCAGTACTTC. Its protein is CASSPNPTHEQYF.

The V call is TRBV5-1, the J call TRBJ2-3; maybe TRBD2 (7 bases). Germline CDR1 and CDR2: SGHRS and YFSETQ. The CDR3 consists of 16 residues. Trimming cost V 1 base and J 1 base, with 13 bases left between them. CDR3 region: CASSLIPGGGTDTQYF. In DNA form, the CDR3 reads TGCGCCAGCAGCTTGATCCCGGGGGGCGGCACAGATACGCAGTATTTT.

V and J are TRBV2 and TRBJ1-2; 12 nucleotides line up with TRBD1. CDR1 and CDR2 from the germline V gene are SNHLY and FYNNEI. J was trimmed by 7 bases and V by 5 bases; bases with no gene match: 5. The CDR3 consists of 14 residues. CDR3 in DNA: TGTGCCAGCAGTTGGGACAGGGGGCTTTTTGGCTACACCTTC. It translates to CASSWDRGLFGYTF.

This clonotype was seen only a few times. The J gene is TRBJ1-4, the V gene TRBV29-1; D call uncertain. This CDR3 region has 12 residues. Trimming cost V 7 bases and J 7 bases, with 13 bases left between them. CDR1 is SQVTM, CDR2 ANQGSEA, per germline. CDR3 sequence reads: CSGTLGSEKLFF. The CDR3 nucleotides are TGCAGCGGGACTCTAGGGAGTGAAAAACTGTTTTTT.

DNA for the CDR3: TGTGCCAGCAGTTTAGTCGTAGGGGACGCCACAGATACGCAGTATTTT. Amino acid sequence: CASSLVVGDATDTQYF. This rearrangement joins TRBV28 to TRBJ2-3; D might be TRBD1 or TRBD2, each matching 5 bases. The germline V and J ends were trimmed by 2 bases and 2 bases, with 14 bases remaining between them. Per germline, CDR1 MDHEN and CDR2 SYDVKM. The CDR3 runs 16 residues.

In this sample, this clonotype turned up a few times. This rearrangement joins TRBV6-6 to TRBJ2-1; possible D gene TRBD2, 5 bases. V was shortened by 0 bases and J by 12 bases, with 12 bases between the two germline ends. Germline assignment: CDR1 MNHNY and CDR2 SVGAGI (reference sequence). The CDR3 runs 13 residues. In DNA form, the CDR3 reads TGTGCCAGCAGTTACTCGACCGGGATTGGGCAGTTCTTC. Translating it yields CASSYSTGIGQFF.

J is TRBJ2-2 and V is TRBV25-1; TRBD2 matches 10 bases. Germline V gene data show CDR1 as MGHDK and CDR2 as SYGVNS. The CDR3 loop spans 15 amino acids. Trimming at V came to 3 bases and at J to 7 bases, leaving 5 bases not matched to a gene. The CDR3 coding sequence is TGTGCCAGCAGTGAGTTCCTAGCGGGAGTCGGGGAGCTGTTTTTT. This gives the protein CASSEFLAGVGELFF.

This clonotype was counted a few times. The J gene is TRBJ2-7, the V gene TRBV6-5; no firm D call. This CDR3 has 15 residues. Trimming took off 6 bases at V and 2 bases at J, with 17 bases between the two ends. Per germline, CDR1 MNHEY and CDR2 SVGAGI. CDR3 region: CASSPREDLPYEQYF. In nucleotides, the CDR3 is TGTGCCAGCAGCCCCAGAGAGGACCTCCCCTACGAGCAGTACTTC.

The rearrangement joins TRBV20-1 to TRBJ1-2; 7 nucleotides agree with TRBD1. The germline CDR1 and CDR2 sequences are DFQATT and SNEGSKA (reference sequence). The CDR3 runs to 12 residues. The CDR3 here is CSAPTGNYGYTF. Here the CDR3 DNA reads TGCAGCGCCCCGACAGGGAACTATGGCTACACCTTC.

This clonotype was observed a handful of times. The V gene is TRBV5-1, the J gene TRBJ2-4; D gene uncertain. V lost 7 bases and J 0 bases, leaving 17 bases between the germline ends. This CDR3 has 16 residues. Germline CDR1 and CDR2: SGHRS and YFSETQ. The CDR3 nucleotides are TGCGCCAGCCGAGCCGAGCCCTATTTAGCCAAAAACATTCAGTACTTC. It is translated as CASRAEPYLAKNIQYF.

The gene calls are TRBV28 and TRBJ2-3; TRBD1 agrees at 9 bases. The CDR3 is 15 residues long. V dropped 8 bases and J dropped 2; count of bases not matched to a gene: 8. CDR1 is MDHEN, CDR2 SYDVKM, per germline. CDR3 sequence: CASGETGGPTDTQYF. The CDR3 bases are TGTGCCAGCGGGGAGACAGGGGGACCCACAGATACGCAGTATTTT.

The J gene is TRBJ1-4, the V gene TRBV20-1, with 8 bases identical to TRBD1. The CDR3 is 17 amino acids. The germline CDR1 and CDR2 sequences are DFQATT and SNEGSKA (reference sequence). With 2 bases clipped from V and 7 bases from J, the junction kept 15 bases outside the gene matches. The CDR3 DNA is TGCAGTGCTAGAAACCGGGACAGGACGTGGGTTGGTGAAAAACTGTTTTTT. Its protein product is CSARNRDRTWVGEKLFF.

This clonotype was recorded only once. This chain connects TRBV7-9 to TRBJ2-5; TRBD2 aligns across 10 bases. Per germline, CDR1 SEHNR and CDR2 FQNEAQ (reference sequence). Losses at the gene ends were 7 bases for V and 11 bases for J; bases not matched to a gene: 16. This CDR3 has 15 residues. The CDR3 region has the DNA TGTGCCAGCAACCAAGCGGGAGGGCCTAATAATGAGCAGTACTTC. This gives the protein CASNQAGGPNNEQYF.

This clonotype was observed at least ten times. The chain is built from TRBV13 and TRBJ2-1; a possible D gene is TRBD2 (6 bases). This CDR3 has 16 amino acids. The V and J ends lost 8 bases and 0 bases respectively, with 17 bases between them. Germline lookup yields CDR1 PRHDT and CDR2 FYEKMQ (reference sequence). The CDR3 is CASRQAGRRSYNEQFF. CDR3 nucleotides: TGTGCCAGCCGTCAAGCGGGCAGGCGCTCCTACAATGAGCAGTTCTTC.

The rearrangement links TRBV11-2 to TRBJ2-5; D might be TRBD2 (6 bases). The better agreement between TRBJ2-7 and the DNA end casts doubt on the J call. The CDR3 is 15 residues long. Germline CDR1 and CDR2: SGHAT and FQNNGV. The CDR3 spells CASSCPQEGAYEQYF. CDR3 coding DNA: TGTGCCAGCAGCTGCCCGCAGGAGGGAGCCTACGAGCAGTACTTC.

The rearrangement uses TRBV6-2 or TRBV6-3 and TRBJ2-7, with 9 bases matching TRBD1. CDR3 length equals 16 residues. The germline V gene has CDR1 MNHEY and CDR2 SVGEGT. Trimming removed 8 bases from V and 5 bases from J; junction bases left unmatched: 16. CDR3 amino acids: CASVKRTGATVNEQYF. The CDR3 DNA follows: TGTGCCAGCGTTAAGCGGACAGGGGCGACGGTGAACGAGCAGTACTTC.

This clonotype was seen many times. CDR3 nucleotide sequence: TGTGCCAGCAGCCAAACAGGGGTAACGAAGACCCAGTACTTC. Its translation is CASSQTGVTKTQYF. V usage is TRBV3-1 and J usage is TRBJ2-5; the match to TRBD1 covers 7 bases. Unmatched junction bases numbered 6, after V lost 2 bases and J lost 6 bases. Germline CDR1 is LGHDT and CDR2 is YNNKEL (reference sequence). There are 14 residues in the CDR3.

In the case of this clonotype: The junction departs from germline at one end; a sequencing error may be responsible. This sequence joins TRBV12-3 or TRBV12-4 and TRBJ2-1, with 11 bases lining up with TRBD2. CDR3 length: 15 amino acids. CDR3 nucleotides: TGTGTCAGCAGTTTGGGTAGCGGGAGGGCCAATGAGCAGTTCTTC. The encoded protein is CVSSLGSGRANEQFF.

The chain links TRBV10-3 to TRBJ2-3; 8 nucleotides match TRBD1. The CDR3 loop spans 13 amino acids. CDR1 and CDR2 from the germline V gene are ENHRY and SYGVKD. Germline trimming cut 10 bases from V and 1 base from J; bases unmatched to any gene: 4. The CDR3 here is CATQDRGTDTQYF. The CDR3 nucleotides are TGTGCCACCCAGGACAGGGGCACAGATACGCAGTATTTT.

Ten or more counts support this clonotype. The rearrangement links TRBV12-3 or TRBV12-4 to TRBJ1-1; D is ambiguous. This CDR3 is built from 13 residues. Trimming took off 5 bases at V and 0 bases at J, with 7 bases between the two ends. The CDR3 loop is CASSPTVNTEAFF. CDR3 bases: TGTGCCAGCAGTCCCACGGTGAACACTGAAGCTTTCTTT.

The chain links TRBV12-3 or TRBV12-4 to TRBJ1-5; possible D gene TRBD1, 5 bases. Trimming pared 2 bases from V and 0 bases from J, leaving 11 bases between. CDR3 length: 16 amino acids. The CDR3 DNA reads TGTGCCAGCAGTTTATCGGGGCGCCGTAGCAATCAGCCCCAGCATTTT. Translation gives CASSLSGRRSNQPQHF.

The chain combines TRBV7-2 with TRBJ2-4; a possible D gene is TRBD2 (6 bases). Germline V gives CDR1 SGHTA, CDR2 FQGNSA. The CDR3 is made up of 18 amino acids. Between the trimmed V and J ends, which lost 1 base and 0 bases, there was a span of 16 bases. The CDR3 coding sequence is TGTGCCAGCAGCTTAGTGAGTTCGGCGGGACTAGCCAAAAACATTCAGTACTTC. Translated: CASSLVSSAGLAKNIQYF.

This clonotype has a count of ten or more. The gene calls are TRBV12-3 or TRBV12-4 and TRBJ2-1; TRBD2 might be the D (5 bases). This CDR3 is built from 12 residues. The V end lost 3 bases, the J end lost 6 bases, and 6 bases lay between the germline ends. The CDR3 nucleotides are TGTGCCAGCAGTTTTGCGGGCAATGAGCAGTTCTTC. Protein sequence: CASSFAGNEQFF.